One sample yielded the 22 T cell receptor beta chains listed below, sequenced in a study of shared clonotypes between healthy human individuals. Generated by immunoSEQ multiplex PCR, the TCRdb table keeps only in-frame clones and is missing some. The table lists approximately 98,000 clones, about 71% of them singletons. Sequenced input: memory CD8+ T cells sorted from blood. The subset is: CD45RO+ cells pooled with CCR7-negative TemRA cells. Every receptor here comes from a woman in her thirties in good health.

This chain joins TRBV28 and TRBJ2-5; tentative D call: TRBD2 (5 bases). The J call may be wrong; the DNA end is better matched by TRBJ2-7. Per germline, CDR1 MDHEN and CDR2 SYDVKM. The CDR3 is 15 residues long. The CDR3 DNA follows: TGTGCCAGCAGTTTTTCGAGGAGACTACTCTACGAGCAGTACTTC. Amino acid sequence: CASSFSRRLLYEQYF.

V gene TRBV19 combines with J gene TRBJ2-7, with 8 bases identical to TRBD1. V dropped 4 bases and J dropped 5; count of bases not matched to a gene: 10. This CDR3 has 15 amino acids. Germline V gene lookup returns CDR1 LNHDA and CDR2 SQIVND (reference sequence). As DNA, the CDR3 is TGTGCCAGTAGTACACGGACAGGGAAGCTCCACGAGCAGTACTTC. It encodes CASSTRTGKLHEQYF.

The chain recombines TRBV6-1 with TRBJ1-5; the D is unclear. From germline, CDR1 is MNHNS and CDR2 SASEGT. Trimming stripped 5 bases from V and 9 bases from J, with 11 bases between. The CDR3 sequence is 12 residues long. The CDR3 DNA sequence: TGTGCCAGCAGTAGATCTGTGAGGCCCCAGCATTTT. Protein sequence: CASSRSVRPQHF.

This clone was observed at least ten times. Other DNA sequences of this sample code for an identical CDR3. This chain's CDR3 is CASSVGGGSDTQYF. The CDR3 region has the DNA TGTGCCAGCAGCGTAGGAGGGGGGTCGGATACGCAGTATTTT. The chain recombines TRBV9 with TRBJ2-3; D is possibly TRBD1 or TRBD2 (6 bases each). The V gene's germline CDR1 is SGDLS and CDR2 YYNGEE. The CDR3 loop spans 14 amino acids. V was shortened by 0 bases and J by 6 bases, with 11 bases between the two germline ends.

The genes are TRBV2 and TRBJ1-5, with unresolved D. Trimming removed 4 bases from V and 0 bases from J, with 4 bases in between. This CDR3 is 13 amino acids long. Germline lookup yields CDR1 SNHLY and CDR2 FYNNEI. CDR3 amino acids: CASSVFSNQPQHF. CDR3 nucleotides: TGTGCCAGCAGTGTGTTTAGCAATCAGCCCCAGCATTTT.

The chain carries TRBV10-2 and TRBJ2-7; 7 nucleotides align to TRBD1. Losses at the gene ends were 6 bases for V and 1 base for J; bases not matched to a gene: 3. Germline lookup yields CDR1 WSHSY and CDR2 SAAADI. The CDR3 totals 13 residues. CDR3 coding DNA: TGCGCCAGCAGGCACAGGGGATCCTACGAGCAGTACTTC. It translates to CASRHRGSYEQYF.

With respect to this clone: One end of the junction does not line up with germline, which may come from a read error. The chain recombines TRBV14 with TRBJ2-1; 13 nucleotides agree with TRBD2. The germline CDR1 and CDR2 sequences are SGHDN and FVKESK. This CDR3 is built from 17 residues. The CDR3 reads CASSSIWTSGSRNKQFF. The CDR3 DNA reads as TGTGCCAGCAGTTCAATTTGGACTAGCGGGAGTCGCAATAAGCAGTTCTTC.

The chain combines TRBV21-1 with TRBJ1-5. TRBV21-1 is given as a pseudogene. The length of the CDR3 is 17 residues. The CDR3 DNA is TGTGCCAGCAGCAAATACTCCGTAGATTATAGCAATCAGCCCCAGCATTTT. Its translation is CASSKYSVDYSNQPQHF.

Concerning this clone: Other DNA sequences in the same sample also yield this CDR3. The rearrangement links TRBV7-3 to TRBJ1-5, with D possibly matching TRBD1 (6 bases). V shed 6 bases and J shed 2 bases, with 14 bases lying between them. This CDR3 is 15 amino acids long. CDR1 and CDR2 (germline): SGHTA, FQGTGA. The CDR3 DNA reads as TGTGCCAGCAGTTCGACAGGTTCGGGCAATCAGCCCCAGCATTTT. Translating gives CASSSTGSGNQPQHF.

This clone was observed a few times. V is TRBV29-1 and J is TRBJ1-4, with 7 bases fitting TRBD1. In germline, CDR1 is SQVTM, CDR2 ANQGSEA. This CDR3 has 12 amino acids. The junction had 4 bases not matched to a gene; V was cut back by 6 bases and J by 6 bases. The chain's CDR3 is CSVVGTDEKLFF. CDR3 DNA sequence: TGCAGCGTGGTTGGGACAGATGAAAAACTGTTTTTT. Looking up the rest from reference TRBV29-1 and TRBJ1-4 gives the full variable domain: SAVISQKPSRDICQRGTSLTIQCQVDSQVTMMFWYRQQPGQSLTLIATANQGSEATYESGFVIDKFPISRPNLTFSTLTVSNMSPEDSSIYLCSVVGTDEKLFFGSGTQLSVL.

On this clone: Since a far larger clone is one base different, this is likely a read error. V is TRBV27 and J is TRBJ2-7, with no clear D. CDR1 MNHEY and CDR2 SMNVEV come from the germline V gene (reference sequence). This CDR3 region has 12 residues. CDR3 bases: TGTGCCAACAGTTTGGGCGGCTACGAGCAGTACTTC. This encodes CANSLGGYEQYF.

This chain connects TRBV9 to TRBJ2-5, with D perhaps matching TRBD2 (7 bases). V was clipped by 2 bases and J by 5 bases, with 13 bases between them. The CDR3 is 14 residues long. Germline V gene sequence: CDR1 SGDLS, CDR2 YYNGEE. This chain's CDR3 is CASSVGGAGETQYF. CDR3 coding DNA: TGTGCCAGCAGCGTTGGGGGGGCGGGCGAGACCCAGTACTTC.

V usage is TRBV4-1 and J usage is TRBJ1-1, with D tentatively TRBD1 (6 bases). Trimming removed 1 base from V and 10 bases from J, with 16 bases in between. Per the germline V gene, CDR1 is MGHRA and CDR2 is YSYEKL. The CDR3 has 14 residues. CDR3 sequence reads: CASSQGVPGAGAFF. The CDR3 DNA reads as TGCGCCAGCAGCCAAGGGGTGCCAGGGGCTGGAGCTTTCTTT.

This chain joins TRBV9 and TRBJ1-3; TRBD1 is a possible D gene (5 bases). Germline CDR1 reads SGDLS; CDR2 reads YYNGEE. Trimming stripped 1 base from V and 0 bases from J, with 17 bases between. This CDR3 has 18 residues. CDR3: CASSVSRTGGYSGNTIYF. The CDR3 nucleotides read TGTGCCAGCAGCGTATCGCGGACCGGGGGATACTCTGGAAACACCATATATTTT.

Only a few counts were recorded for this clone. This likely traces to a read error, being one base from a far larger clone. The sample contains more than one DNA sequence encoding this CDR3. The J gene is TRBJ2-7, the V gene TRBV7-6; the D gene is possibly TRBD2 (5 bases). CDR3 size: 14 residues. With 1 base removed from V and 3 bases from J, the gap between germline ends came to 10 bases. The germline V gene encodes CDR1 SGHVS and CDR2 FNYEAQ. This CDR3 reads CASSLVGEGYEQYF. The CDR3 bases are TGTGCCAGCAGCTTAGTTGGCGAGGGCTACGAGCAGTACTTC.

This clone has at least ten counts. CDR3 protein: CASSQLLAGGYNEQFF. Written as DNA, the CDR3 is TGCGCCAGCAGTCAGCTACTAGCGGGGGGCTACAATGAGCAGTTCTTC. The V and J genes are TRBV23-1 and TRBJ2-1; 12 nucleotides agree with TRBD2. TRBV23-1 is identified as an open reading frame with a role that is uncertain. V trimming: 3 bases; J trimming: 3 bases; junction bases outside the gene matches: 3. The CDR3 extends over 16 amino acids.

The gene calls are TRBV7-9 and TRBJ2-7; 8 bases align to TRBD1. The CDR3 has 14 residues. Per the germline V gene, CDR1 is SEHNR and CDR2 is FQNEAQ (reference sequence). V lost 5 bases, J lost 6 bases, and 9 bases stayed unmatched. The CDR3 sequence is CASSPRTGLGEQYF. The CDR3, as DNA: TGTGCCAGCAGCCCCCGGACAGGGTTGGGCGAGCAGTACTTC.

The sample holds one count of this clone. The chain carries TRBV6-1 and TRBJ1-1, with D unclear. This CDR3 region has 15 residues. Germline-derived CDR1 and CDR2 are MNHNS and SASEGT. The V end lost 2 bases, the J end lost 9 bases, and 19 bases lay between the germline ends. CDR3 protein: CASSERTDGGQKAFF. CDR3 DNA: TGTGCCAGCAGTGAAAGGACTGACGGCGGTCAAAAAGCTTTCTTT.

The chain has TRBV14 and TRBJ2-1; possibly TRBD1 for D (6 bases). The CDR3 is 14 residues long. Trimming took off 4 bases at V and 6 bases at J, with 13 bases between the two ends. Germline V lookup: CDR1 SGHDN, CDR2 FVKESK. This chain's CDR3 is CASSPRGYFNEQFF. CDR3 DNA: TGTGCCAGCAGCCCCAGGGGCTACTTCAATGAGCAGTTCTTC.

The rearrangement uses TRBV18 and TRBJ2-2; 7 nucleotides match TRBD1. The J segment lost 2 bases and the V segment lost 10 bases, leaving 10 bases of the junction unmatched. The CDR3 loop spans 15 amino acids. Germline V gene lookup returns CDR1 KGHSH and CDR2 LQKENI. CDR3 sequence reads: CATRATGVNTGELFF. The CDR3 DNA reads as TGTGCCACCCGAGCTACAGGGGTAAACACCGGGGAGCTGTTTTTT.

This clone was counted between two and nine times. This chain joins TRBV28 and TRBJ2-1; D uncertain. This CDR3 is built from 14 residues. CDR1 MDHEN and CDR2 SYDVKM come from the germline V gene. Trimming removed 2 bases from V and 0 bases from J, with 5 bases in between. CDR3 region: CASSLQSSYNEQFF. The CDR3 bases are TGTGCCAGCAGTTTACAGAGCTCCTACAATGAGCAGTTCTTC.

J is TRBJ1-1 and V is TRBV5-1, with a tentative D call TRBD1 (6 bases). Trimming shortened V by 0 bases and J by 1 base, and 10 bases separated the two germline ends. This CDR3 has 15 residues. Per germline, CDR1 SGHRS and CDR2 YFSETQ. The DNA for the CDR3 is TGCGCCAGCAGCTTGGTTCCAGGGGAGAACACTGAAGCTTTCTTT. It specifies CASSLVPGENTEAFF.